The 3 T cell receptor beta chains reported below all come from one sample, sequenced in a study of blood T cell repertoires in COVID-19. The table came from immunoSEQ multiplex PCR; TCRdb's copy has only in-frame clones and leaves some out. The sample shows approximately 360,000 clones, approximately 87% of them seen only once. Sequencing was done on a sample of PBMCs or T cells enriched from blood (not recorded which). These receptors were collected from a man aged 40-49 years in a cohort exposed to, infected with or recovered from COVID-19 (not recorded which).

V is TRBV5-4 and J is TRBJ2-3, with D possibly matching TRBD2 (6 bases). Per the germline V gene, CDR1 is SGHNT and CDR2 is YYREEE (reference sequence). V lost 4 bases and J 2 bases, leaving 11 bases between the germline ends. This CDR3 has 14 residues. The CDR3 DNA sequence: TGTGCCAGCAGCCTCGGCGGGGCCACAGATACGCAGTATTTT. Encoded protein: CASSLGGATDTQYF.

This chain connects TRBV23-1 to TRBJ2-2; D gene ambiguous. Being an ORF, TRBV23-1 has a function that is uncertain. V was trimmed by 4 bases and J by 6 bases, leaving 3 bases between them. The length of the CDR3 is 11 residues. The CDR3 sequence is CASSLAGELFF. CDR3 DNA sequence: TGCGCCAGCAGTCTAGCCGGGGAGCTGTTTTTT.

This chain uses TRBV5-1 with TRBJ2-1; 8 nucleotides agree with TRBD1. CDR1 is SGHRS and CDR2 is YFSETQ in the germline V gene. The CDR3 has 16 amino acids. V shed 1 base and J 3 bases; nucleotides not matched to a gene: 6. The CDR3 DNA follows: TGCGCCAGCAGCTTGCTGACCGGGACAGGCTACAATGAGCAGTTCTTC. It is translated as CASSLLTGTGYNEQFF.